This entry lists 29 T cell receptor beta chains sequenced from one sample in a study of shared clonotypes between healthy human individuals. The repertoire was sequenced with immunoSEQ multiplex PCR; TCRdb's copy has only in-frame clones and lacks some. The sample has about 2.3 million clones, about nine tenths seen once. Input material: naive CD4+ T cells from PBMCs. Subset noted: CD45RA+ positively selected. The receptors here all came from a man in his late teens or twenties in good health. Some clones in this sample may be carry-over from other donors' samples.

Comment on this clone: Different DNA sequences within this sample yield the same CDR3. The chain employs TRBV19 and TRBJ2-3, with a possible D match to TRBD1 (6 bases). CDR1 and CDR2 from the germline V gene are LNHDA and SQIVND (reference sequence). This CDR3 spans 12 amino acids. V dropped 3 bases and J dropped 8 bases, with 9 bases sitting between them. CDR3 nucleotides: TGTGCCAGTAGTATTGGGGGCGGTACGCAGTATTTT. Translating it yields CASSIGGGTQYF. Supplemented by reference TRBV19 and TRBJ2-3, the full variable domain reads DGGITQSPKYLFRKEGQNVTLSCEQNLNHDAMYWYRQDPGQGLRLIYYSQIVNDFQKGDIAEGYSVSREKKESFPLTVTSAQKNPTAFYLCASSIGGGTQYFGPGTRLTVL.

Points on this clone: The same CDR3 can be traced to other DNA sequences in this sample. The J gene is TRBJ1-1, the V gene TRBV9, with D unclear. V shed 0 bases and J shed 1 base, with 4 bases lying between them. The germline CDR1 and CDR2 sequences are SGDLS and YYNGEE. The CDR3 extends over 13 amino acids. The CDR3 region is CASSVDQNTEAFF. CDR3 DNA sequence: TGTGCCAGCAGCGTAGACCAGAACACTGAAGCTTTCTTT.

The CDR3 DNA follows: TGTGCCAGCAGTTTATTTGATGGGGGACATCGCACAGATACGCAGTATTTT. This translates into CASSLFDGGHRTDTQYF. This chain connects TRBV28 to TRBJ2-3, with D perhaps matching TRBD1 (6 bases). V was pared by 1 base and J by 1 base, with 15 bases between. The CDR3 consists of 17 residues. Germline V lookup: CDR1 MDHEN, CDR2 SYDVKM.

Regarding this clone: This same CDR3 is encoded by further DNA sequences in the sample. J is TRBJ2-7 and V is TRBV5-1; tentatively, D is TRBD1 (5 bases). The CDR3 contains 14 residues. The V end lost 4 bases, the J end lost 3 bases, and 14 bases lay between the germline ends. Germline CDR1 is SGHRS and CDR2 is YFSETQ. The CDR3 reads CASSLRTDSYEQYF. In DNA, the CDR3 is TGCGCCAGCAGCCTGCGAACTGACAGCTACGAGCAGTACTTC.

The CDR3, as DNA: TGTGCCAGCAGCTTAAGAGGTTGGGAAAAGGGGGACTATGGCTACACCTTC. Translation gives CASSLRGWEKGDYGYTF. V is TRBV13 and J is TRBJ1-2; the D gene is possibly TRBD1 (6 bases). Germline lookup yields CDR1 PRHDT and CDR2 FYEKMQ (reference sequence). V lost 2 bases, J lost 3 bases, and 19 bases lay in between. There are 17 residues in the CDR3.

This chain connects TRBV15 to TRBJ2-3; D is unresolved. V was pared by 2 bases and J by 4 bases, with 4 bases between. The CDR3 totals 12 residues. Germline CDR1 and CDR2: LNHNV and YYDKDF (reference sequence). CDR3 sequence (DNA): TGTGCCACCAGCAGAATACCAGATACGCAGTATTTT. Its protein is CATSRIPDTQYF.

The chain couples TRBV7-9 to TRBJ1-3; no clear D gene. The germline gives CDR1 SEHNR, CDR2 FQNEAQ (reference sequence). The CDR3 totals 15 residues. V shed 5 bases and J shed 4 bases, with 15 bases lying between them. The CDR3 bases are TGTGCCAGCAGCAGAAGGAGTGAATCCGGAAACACCATATATTTT. Amino acid sequence: CASSRRSESGNTIYF.

The chain combines TRBV14 with TRBJ2-3; D possibly uses TRBD1 or TRBD2 (5 bases each). The CDR3 loop spans 15 amino acids. CDR1 is SGHDN, CDR2 FVKESK, per germline. V lost 0 bases to trimming and J lost 3 bases, with 10 bases between them. The CDR3, as DNA: TGTGCCAGCAGCCAAGATCGAGGGGAGACAGATACGCAGTATTTT. This gives the protein CASSQDRGETDTQYF.

The chain is built from TRBV5-1 and TRBJ2-5; no reliable D call. V dropped 0 bases and J dropped 8 bases, with 8 bases sitting between them. CDR1 is SGHRS, CDR2 YFSETQ, per germline. The CDR3 spans 12 residues. CDR3 loop: CASSLDRATQYF. CDR3 nucleotides: TGCGCCAGCAGCTTGGATAGGGCCACCCAGTACTTC.

To note about this clone: Other DNA sequences in the same sample also yield this CDR3. This chain uses TRBV30 with TRBJ2-5; TRBD1 matches at 7 bases. The V segment lost 5 bases and the J segment 5 bases; nucleotides outside the gene matches: 2. Per the germline V gene, CDR1 is GTSNPN and CDR2 is SVGIG (reference sequence). The CDR3 consists of 11 residues. This chain's CDR3 is CAWSQGETQYF. The CDR3 nucleotides are TGTGCCTGGTCACAGGGGGAGACCCAGTACTTC.

In regard to this clone: Other DNA sequences in the sample encode the same CDR3. V gene TRBV29-1 combines with J gene TRBJ2-3; 7 nucleotides match TRBD2. CDR1 is SQVTM, CDR2 ANQGSEA, per germline. There are 13 residues in the CDR3. Trimming took 3 bases from V and 1 from J; bases not matched to a gene: 1. DNA for the CDR3: TGCAGCGTTGATCGGGGGGGCACAGATACGCAGTATTTT. Amino acid sequence: CSVDRGGTDTQYF.

The chain combines TRBV2 with TRBJ1-2; D is ambiguous. Germline V gene data show CDR1 as SNHLY and CDR2 as FYNNEI. The length of the CDR3 is 15 residues. Trimming removed 5 bases from V and 8 bases from J, with 21 bases in between. In DNA form, the CDR3 reads TGTGCCAGCAGTATGCTTCCTCTATCAAATAGGGGCTACACCTTC. Its protein is CASSMLPLSNRGYTF.

The chain employs TRBV14 and TRBJ1-1, with D perhaps matching TRBD1 (5 bases). The CDR3 has 17 residues. With 5 bases removed from V and 0 bases from J, the gap between germline ends came to 19 bases. Germline V gene data show CDR1 as SGHDN and CDR2 as FVKESK. The CDR3 region is CASSFRFGALMNTEAFF. The CDR3 DNA reads TGTGCCAGCAGCTTTCGTTTTGGGGCTTTGATGAACACTGAAGCTTTCTTT.

This clone was counted a few times. The chain links TRBV29-1 to TRBJ2-5; tentative D call: TRBD1 (6 bases). V lost 3 bases and J lost 4, with 15 bases in between. CDR3 length equals 14 residues. CDR1 and CDR2 (germline): SQVTM, ANQGSEA. The CDR3 DNA sequence: TGCAGCGTTGACCCAACAGGGAATGGAGAGACCCAGTACTTC. This codes for CSVDPTGNGETQYF.

V is TRBV28 and J is TRBJ1-2, with D possibly matching TRBD1 (5 bases). This CDR3 comprises 13 residues. Trimming removed 7 bases from V and 0 bases from J, with 9 bases in between. Germline V CDR1 and CDR2: MDHEN, SYDVKM. The CDR3 DNA is TGTGCCAGCAACGACAGAGCTAACTATGGCTACACCTTC. Amino acid sequence: CASNDRANYGYTF.

This chain joins TRBV5-1 and TRBJ2-2; 7 bases align to TRBD1. V trimming: 2 bases; J trimming: 7 bases; junction bases outside the gene matches: 14. This CDR3 has 17 residues. Germline CDR1 is SGHRS and CDR2 is YFSETQ. The CDR3 DNA follows: TGCGCCAGCAGCTTTTACGATGACAGGGTATTTTTCGGGGAGCTGTTTTTT. This sequence encodes CASSFYDDRVFFGELFF.

The table lists this clone with a count of one. The genes are TRBV7-8 and TRBJ1-2, with D possibly TRBD1 on 5 matching bases. Germline values: CDR1 SGHVS, CDR2 FQNEAQ. This CDR3 region has 15 residues. Trimming stripped 10 bases from V and 0 bases from J, with 18 bases between. The DNA of the CDR3 is TGTGCCAACCCATCCGGGGCAGAAGCTAACTATGGCTACACCTTC. Protein product: CANPSGAEANYGYTF.

The genes are TRBV2 and TRBJ2-2, with D hard to call. Germline CDR1 reads SNHLY; CDR2 reads FYNNEI. This CDR3 is 14 amino acids long. V lost 7 bases and J lost 0, with 9 bases in between. The CDR3 is CASKDTTNTGELFF. CDR3 sequence (DNA): TGTGCCAGCAAGGATACCACGAACACCGGGGAGCTGTTTTTT.

The gene calls are TRBV28 and TRBJ2-1; 8 nucleotides line up with TRBD2. The CDR3 has 15 residues. Germline V gene sequence: CDR1 MDHEN, CDR2 SYDVKM. The trim removed 2 bases at V and 7 bases at J, leaving 7 bases unmatched. This chain's CDR3 is CASSLAFSGKNEQFF. In DNA, the CDR3 is TGTGCCAGCAGTTTAGCCTTTAGCGGGAAGAATGAGCAGTTCTTC.

This chain connects TRBV6-1 to TRBJ1-1; 7 bases match TRBD1. Germline trimming cut 7 bases from V and 4 bases from J; bases unmatched to any gene: 6. The CDR3 runs 13 residues. Germline V gene data show CDR1 as MNHNS and CDR2 as SASEGT. The DNA for the CDR3 is TGTGCCAGCACCCAACAGGGGATCACTGAAGCTTTCTTT. Translation: CASTQQGITEAFF.

J is TRBJ1-2 and V is TRBV19; TRBD1 matches at 9 bases. CDR3 length equals 17 residues. J was trimmed by 7 bases and V by 6 bases; bases with no gene match: 18. The germline gives CDR1 LNHDA, CDR2 SQIVND (reference sequence). The CDR3 reads CASSSANAGQGLIGYTF. The CDR3 DNA reads as TGTGCCAGTAGCTCTGCCAATGCGGGACAGGGATTAATTGGCTACACCTTC.

On this clone itself: Other DNA sequences in this sample translate to the same CDR3. The CDR3 nucleotides are TGTGCCAGCAGCCCTCGGGGGGTGGAGACCCAGTACTTC. Translating it yields CASSPRGVETQYF. The rearrangement joins TRBV9 to TRBJ2-5, with 7 bases matching TRBD2. The CDR3 length is 13 residues. CDR1 and CDR2 from the germline V gene are SGDLS and YYNGEE. J lost 5 bases, V lost 4 bases, and 5 bases had no gene match.

The chain recombines TRBV6-1 with TRBJ1-2; D is possibly TRBD1 (5 bases). This CDR3 is 15 amino acids long. From germline, CDR1 is MNHNS and CDR2 SASEGT. V was pared by 4 bases and J by 8 bases, with 20 bases between. The CDR3 DNA sequence: TGTGCCAGCAGTGGCGCGCGGGACGGATTGTCGGGCTACACCTTC. This gives the protein CASSGARDGLSGYTF.

This chain links TRBV11-3 with TRBJ2-1; either TRBD1 or TRBD2 may supply D (5 bases each). The CDR3 totals 12 residues. Germline V gives CDR1 SGHNT, CDR2 YENEEA. With 4 bases removed from V and 16 bases from J, the gap between germline ends came to 17 bases. The CDR3 DNA follows: TGTGCCAGCAGCTCTGGGGCGGGTAGTGTATTCTTC. Its protein is CASSSGAGSVFF.

The chain employs TRBV7-9 and TRBJ2-2, with a weak D call TRBD2 (6 bases). The CDR3 has 14 amino acids. Germline CDR1 is SEHNR and CDR2 is FQNEAQ (reference sequence). V lost 7 bases and J lost 4, with 13 bases in between. CDR3: CASTSGESTGELFF. The DNA of the CDR3 is TGTGCCAGCACCTCGGGGGAGAGCACCGGGGAGCTGTTTTTT.

The V call is TRBV15, the J call TRBJ2-3; D is possibly TRBD2 (5 bases). V was shortened by 5 bases and J by 4 bases, with 13 bases between the two germline ends. Germline CDR1 is LNHNV and CDR2 is YYDKDF (reference sequence). The CDR3 runs to 14 residues. CDR3 DNA: TGTGCCACCAGCTCGCAGAGCGGTGCAGATACGCAGTATTTT. Amino acids: CATSSQSGADTQYF.

The V and J genes are TRBV5-6 and TRBJ2-3, with D possibly TRBD2 on 6 matching bases. The CDR3 is 16 amino acids. V gave up 0 bases and J gave up 0 bases, with 11 bases separating them. Germline V gene sequence: CDR1 SGHDT, CDR2 YYEEEE. CDR3 amino acids: CASSLGGTYSTDTQYF. CDR3 DNA: TGTGCCAGCAGCTTGGGGGGGACTTATAGCACAGATACGCAGTATTTT.

The chain links TRBV19 to TRBJ1-4; perhaps TRBD1 as D (5 bases). Germline V lookup: CDR1 LNHDA, CDR2 SQIVND (reference sequence). V was cut by 8 bases and J by 3 bases, with 10 bases left in between. The CDR3 runs to 13 residues. The CDR3 nucleotides read TGTGCCAGTGCCAGGGCCCCTAATGAAAAACTGTTTTTT. It translates to CASARAPNEKLFF.

The chain combines TRBV5-1 with TRBJ1-2; the D is unclear. V lost 3 bases and J lost 7, with 19 bases in between. CDR3 length equals 15 residues. Germline-derived CDR1 and CDR2 are SGHRS and YFSETQ. CDR3 region: CASSSRTGQSFGYTF. The CDR3 DNA reads as TGCGCCAGCAGCTCTCGTACCGGGCAGAGTTTTGGCTACACCTTC.